This T cell receptor (beta chain) was obtained from a study of T-cell reconstitution after alpha-beta-depleted transplantation in children. Comments on this clonotype: Antigen specificity is unknown.

Unmatched junction bases numbered 11, after V lost 1 base and J lost 4 bases. CDR1 and CDR2 from the germline V gene are DFQATT and SNEGSKA (reference sequence). The CDR3 sequence is 17 residues long. Findings and limits, study-wide: A year had passed since transplant, and T-cell counts and diversity by then came mostly from newly produced T cells. Surviving recipient T cells and thymic progenitors produced the high day-60 TCRbeta diversity seen in some patients. At around two months after transplant, the alpha-beta T cells were reportedly derived from several hundred expanded clones that came from non-depleted graft cells.

For TCRbeta, the library was prepared with unique molecular identifiers. Via MiXCR, TCRdb re-called the PCR reads, giving one row per CDR3 protein. Here the sample spans a few hundred thousand distinct CDR3 sequences, under 15% being singletons. Sequences were derived from PBMCs, mostly from graft donor cells, sampled 360 days after TCRalphabeta/CD19-depleted stem cell transplant. The receptor comes from a male patient aged 10 to 17 who had a stem cell transplant for acute myeloid leukemia, so the T cells may come from the graft donor. The V call is TRBV20-1, the J call TRBJ2-7, with 12 bases identical to TRBD2. The CDR3 loop reads CSARGWVGTSGLYEQYF. The CDR3 coding sequence is TGCAGTGCTAGAGGTTGGGTGGGGACTAGCGGGCTTTACGAGCAGTACTTC.